This note documents a single T cell receptor beta chain sequence. The antigen remains undetermined. This sample is drawn from a study of cytomegalovirus exposure and HLA in healthy donors. Overall study results and limits: Cytomegalovirus association was listed for 150 or so TCR beta chains. On later analysis, the bulk of CMV-associated TCR beta chains appeared to be HLA-restricted.

Every donor was a healthy person donating bone marrow. CDR1 is LGHNA, CDR2 YNFKEQ, per germline. The CDR3 extends over 12 amino acids. Deletions cut 4 bases from V and 8 bases from J, with 11 bases between. The PCR contained 60 Vbeta and 13 Jbeta primers. Using immunoSEQ multiplex PCR, the repertoire was profiled, and TCRdb retains in-frame clones only, with some absent. The profile shows around 220,000 clones, 75% to 80% of them singletons. The sequenced sample was PBMCs. The sequence was collected from a young man in good health and CMV-seronegative. The V and J genes are TRBV4-2 and TRBJ1-2; D is unclear. The CDR3 sequence is CASSLGGGGYTF. The CDR3 bases are TGTGCCAGCAGCCTAGGAGGAGGCGGCTACACCTTC.